This is a list of T cell receptor beta chains from one sample in a study of cytomegalovirus exposure and HLA in healthy donors. Generated by immunoSEQ multiplex PCR, the TCRdb table keeps only in-frame clones and is missing some. The sample records about 200,000 clones, around 90% being singletons. The sequenced sample was PBMCs. The receptors shown here come from a boy aged 2-15 years in good health and CMV-seronegative. The CDR3 runs from the conserved cysteine through the conserved F or W. The D gene is left open where the match is weak. Clone size is not always given. Where it is, it says once, few, many or a class for expanded clones.

J,D,size,V,CDR3,DNA
TRBJ2-1,TRBD1,NA,TRBV15,CATSRDDSMDRGHEQFF,TGTGCCACCAGCAGAGATGACTCAATGGACAGGGGCCATGAGCAGTTCTTC
TRBJ1-2,NA,NA,TRBV6-5,CASSYSGQGDYTF,TGTGCCAGCAGTTACTCGGGGCAGGGCGACTACACCTTC
TRBJ2-7,NA,NA,TRBV28,CASRFAGGPTYEQYF,TGTGCCAGCAGGTTCGCCGGGGGGCCCACCTACGAGCAGTACTTC
TRBJ2-4,TRBD2,once,TRBV7-8,CASSSPLAGGVKNIQYF,TGTGCCAGCAGCTCCCCACTAGCGGGAGGGGTCAAAAACATTCAGTACTTC
TRBJ2-1,NA,NA,TRBV28,CASSSEDSRKFF,TGTGCCAGCAGTTCGGAGGACTCCAGGAAGTTCTTC
TRBJ1-6,NA,NA,TRBV6-4,CASSQTYNSPLHF,TGTGCCAGCAGCCAGACCTATAATTCACCCCTCCACTTT
TRBJ2-7,NA,NA,TRBV20-1,CSASVHEQYF,TGCAGTGCTAGTGTCCACGAGCAGTACTTC
TRBJ2-3,NA,NA,TRBV5-4,CASMETDLETQYF,TGTGCCAGCATGGAGACGGACTTGGAAACGCAGTATTTT
TRBJ2-4,NA,NA,TRBV7-9,CASSSGTLIQYF,TGTGCCAGCAGCTCCGGGACTCTGATTCAGTACTTC
TRBJ1-5,NA,NA,TRBV19,CASSFGTYSNQPQHF,TGTGCCAGTAGCTTCGGGACTTATAGCAATCAGCCCCAGCATTTT
TRBJ1-1,NA,NA,TRBV5-1,CASSLEESPNTEAFF,TGCGCCAGCAGCTTGGAGGAGAGCCCGAACACTGAAGCTTTCTTT
TRBJ2-5,NA,NA,TRBV11-2,CASSLGAGPLGETQYF,TGTGCCAGCAGCTTAGGGGCGGGACCCCTAGGAGAGACCCAGTACTTC
TRBJ2-7,TRBD1,once,TRBV7-9,CATIGFGTAYEQYF,TGTGCCACCATAGGGTTCGGGACAGCCTACGAGCAGTACTTC
TRBJ2-7,NA,once,TRBV4-1,CASSLIIGGRNEQYF,TGCGCCAGCAGCCTCATAATCGGGGGTCGGAACGAGCAGTACTTC
TRBJ1-2,NA,NA,TRBV7-9,CASTLPPGLEGYTF,TGTGCCAGCACCCTCCCCCCGGGACTGGAGGGCTACACCTTC
TRBJ1-6,NA,NA,TRBV6-1,CATLGLGSPLHF,TGTGCCACCCTCGGGTTAGGTTCACCCCTCCACTTT
TRBJ2-7,NA,NA,TRBV7-9,CASTPLGLNAYEQYF,TGTGCCAGCACCCCCCTAGGACTGAATGCCTACGAGCAGTACTTC
TRBJ2-5,NA,NA,TRBV4-1,CASSLSGGLGEETQYF,TGCGCCAGCAGCCTGTCAGGTGGACTCGGAGAAGAGACCCAGTACTTC
TRBJ2-7,TRBD1,NA,TRBV30,CAWSPRGGQMTSYEQYF,TGTGCCTGGAGTCCTCGAGGGGGACAGATGACTTCCTACGAGCAGTACTTC
TRBJ1-4,NA,few,TRBV2,CASSAGEREKLFF,TGTGCCAGCAGTGCAGGGGAAAGGGAAAAACTGTTTTTT
TRBJ2-5,TRBD1,NA,TRBV30,CAWTTGSETQYF,TGTGCCTGGACGACAGGGTCAGAGACCCAGTACTTC
TRBJ2-6,NA,NA,TRBV19,CASSRGGAGANVLTF,TGTGCCAGTAGTCGCGGGGGCGCTGGGGCCAACGTCCTGACTTTC
TRBJ2-7,NA,NA,TRBV14,CASSQGQPDTYEQYF,TGTGCCAGCAGCCAAGGACAGCCCGACACCTACGAGCAGTACTTC
TRBJ2-1,NA,NA,TRBV7-9,CASSFLRQLSRNEQFF,TGTGCCAGCAGCTTTTTGCGGCAACTCAGTAGGAATGAGCAGTTCTTC
TRBJ1-1,NA,NA,TRBV6-1,CASSEGLPATEAFF,TGTGCCAGCAGTGAGGGGCTCCCGGCCACTGAAGCTTTCTTT
TRBJ2-1,TRBD2,once,TRBV6-5,CASSQIAGGHQFF,TGTGCCAGCAGCCAGATAGCGGGGGGGCATCAGTTCTTC
TRBJ2-3,TRBD1,once,TRBV30,CAWDRGGGTDTQYF,TGTGCCTGGGACAGGGGCGGTGGTACAGATACGCAGTATTTT
TRBJ2-5,TRBD2,NA,TRBV2,CASSEALQAGGETQYF,TGTGCCAGCAGTGAAGCGCTTCAAGCGGGGGGGGAGACCCAGTACTTC
TRBJ1-1,TRBD1,NA,TRBV10-1,CASSESPGTGHTEAFF,TGCGCCAGCAGTGAGTCTCCCGGGACAGGGCACACTGAAGCTTTCTTT
TRBJ2-7,TRBD2,NA,TRBV30,CAWRPLVAGDPTSYEQYF,TGTGCCTGGAGACCTCTCGTAGCGGGGGATCCAACATCCTACGAGCAGTACTTC
TRBJ2-3,TRBD2,NA,TRBV27,CASSRGGAGTDTQYF,TGTGCCAGCAGTCGCGGGGGAGCGGGCACAGATACGCAGTATTTT
TRBJ1-1,TRBD1,NA,TRBV7-8,CASSLRQGEAFF,TGTGCCAGCAGCTTGCGACAGGGTGAAGCTTTCTTT
TRBJ1-5,TRBD1,NA,TRBV28,CASSPTGEAQPQHF,TGTGCCAGCAGCCCGACAGGGGAAGCTCAGCCCCAGCATTTT
TRBJ1-1,NA,NA,TRBV25-1,CASSEEDSAEAFF,TGTGCCAGCAGTGAAGAGGACAGCGCTGAAGCTTTCTTT
TRBJ1-4,TRBD1,few,TRBV6-5,CASSYLNRGTEKLFF,TGTGCCAGCAGTTACTTAAACAGGGGGACCGAAAAACTGTTTTTT
TRBJ2-1,NA,NA,TRBV7-9,CASSVSGGDAFYNEQFF,TGTGCCAGCAGCGTGTCCGGAGGGGACGCCTTTTACAATGAGCAGTTCTTC
TRBJ2-7,TRBD1,NA,TRBV29-1,CSVDGDSAYEQYF,TGCAGCGTTGACGGGGACAGTGCCTACGAGCAGTACTTC
TRBJ1-5,NA,few,TRBV4-1,CASSQLHNSNQPQHF,TGCGCCAGCAGCCAACTTCACAATAGCAATCAGCCCCAGCATTTT
TRBJ1-2,NA,NA,TRBV7-9,CSSSQEALWGYTF,TGTTCCAGCAGCCAAGAGGCTTTGTGGGGCTACACCTTC
TRBJ1-6,NA,once,TRBV30,CAWSQGHRGNSPLHF,TGTGCCTGGAGTCAGGGTCATAGGGGAAATTCACCCCTCCACTTT
TRBJ1-1,TRBD1,NA,TRBV29-1,CSVKDRGAGTEAFF,TGCAGCGTAAAAGACAGGGGAGCGGGCACTGAAGCTTTCTTT
TRBJ1-3,NA,NA,TRBV4-1,CASSPQTRDSGNTIYF,TGCGCCAGCAGCCCACAGACCCGCGACTCTGGAAACACCATATATTTT
TRBJ1-2,TRBD1,NA,TRBV7-6,CASSLGDSTNYGYTF,TGTGCCAGCAGCTTAGGGGACAGCACTAACTATGGCTACACCTTC
TRBJ1-5,TRBD1,NA,TRBV27,CASSLIGGDQPQHF,TGTGCCAGCAGTTTAATAGGGGGCGATCAGCCCCAGCATTTT
TRBJ1-4,NA,few,TRBV7-6,CASSSSSRSHEKLFF,TGTGCCAGCAGCTCTAGCAGCAGATCCCATGAAAAACTGTTTTTT